These 19 T cell receptor beta chains were all obtained from the same sample, sequenced in a study of cytomegalovirus exposure and HLA in healthy donors. The PCR employed 60 Vbeta primers together with 13 Jbeta primers. Profiled with immunoSEQ multiplex PCR; TCRdb holds only in-frame clones, not every one. The sample consists of approximately 100,000 clones, around four fifths of them appearing once. Sequences were obtained from PBMCs. The receptor set was obtained from a woman aged 40 to 49 in good health and CMV-seronegative.

The chain recombines TRBV7-9 with TRBJ2-5, with 7 bases fitting TRBD2. V lost 0 bases to trimming and J lost 0 bases; unmatched junction nucleotides: 1. This CDR3 has 15 residues. Germline loops: CDR1 SEHNR, CDR2 FQNEAQ (reference sequence). In nucleotides, the CDR3 is TGTGCCAGCAGCTTAGCGGGAGGGGACCAAGAGACCCAGTACTTC. The encoded protein is CASSLAGGDQETQYF.

The chain is built from TRBV9 and TRBJ2-3; D is possibly TRBD2 (5 bases). V was trimmed by 2 bases and J by 4 bases, leaving 17 bases between them. The CDR3 covers 16 residues. Germline loops: CDR1 SGDLS, CDR2 YYNGEE. The CDR3 DNA is TGTGCCAGCAGCGTCGACCTAGCTGAAGCCCCAGATACGCAGTATTTT. As protein: CASSVDLAEAPDTQYF.

The chain couples TRBV18 to TRBJ2-4; 16 nucleotides match TRBD2. Trimming removed 1 base from V and 2 bases from J; junction bases left unmatched: 8. Germline CDR1 KGHSH, CDR2 LQKENI. This CDR3 is 20 amino acids long. CDR3 amino acids: CASSPLPGLAGGSTKNIQYF. The CDR3 region has the DNA TGTGCCAGCTCACCACTCCCGGGACTAGCGGGAGGGTCGACCAAAAACATTCAGTACTTC.

The gene calls are TRBV7-9 and TRBJ2-5; TRBD1 is a possible D gene (5 bases). TRBJ2-7 explains the end of the DNA better; the J call may be wrong. The CDR3 is 13 residues long. The germline gives CDR1 SEHNR, CDR2 FQNEAQ (reference sequence). The CDR3 DNA sequence: TGTGCCAGCAGCACGCTCGACAGCTACGAGCAGTACTTC. Protein sequence: CASSTLDSYEQYF.

This rearrangement joins TRBV28 to TRBJ1-2, with a possible D match to TRBD1 (6 bases). The CDR3 sequence is 17 residues long. CDR1 and CDR2 (germline): MDHEN, SYDVKM. Trimming left V 3 bases short and J 3 bases short, with 20 bases between. The CDR3 protein is CASSFGSGAGVDYGYTF. CDR3 bases: TGTGCCAGCAGTTTTGGGTCAGGGGCGGGGGTTGACTATGGCTACACCTTC.

V usage is TRBV6-5 and J usage is TRBJ2-7; D is perhaps TRBD2 (6 bases). There are 15 residues in the CDR3. Between the trimmed V and J ends, which lost 0 bases and 0 bases, there was a span of 9 bases. From germline, CDR1 is MNHEY and CDR2 SVGAGI. The CDR3 sequence is CASSYSRESSYEQYF. CDR3 DNA: TGTGCCAGCAGTTACTCACGGGAGAGCTCCTACGAGCAGTACTTC.

The rearrangement joins TRBV11-2 to TRBJ2-1; 8 bases are shared with TRBD2. Germline V gives CDR1 SGHAT, CDR2 FQNNGV. Trimming cost V 4 bases and J 7 bases; bases outside gene matches: 15. The length of the CDR3 is 17 residues. The CDR3 loop reads CASSSISFGRERNEQFF. The DNA for the CDR3 is TGTGCCAGCAGCTCCATTTCCTTCGGGAGGGAGAGAAATGAGCAGTTCTTC.

The J gene is TRBJ1-1, the V gene TRBV5-1; the D gene is possibly TRBD1 (6 bases). The CDR3 is 14 amino acids. V was pared by 0 bases and J by 6 bases, with 12 bases between. Germline CDR1 and CDR2: SGHRS and YFSETQ. In DNA form, the CDR3 reads TGCGCCAGCAGCTTGGTCAGGGGCACCTCTGAAGCTTTCTTT. Residues: CASSLVRGTSEAFF.

The rearrangement uses TRBV7-2 and TRBJ2-1; 9 bases agree with TRBD2. V lost 0 bases to trimming and J lost 6 bases; unmatched junction nucleotides: 9. From germline, CDR1 is SGHTA and CDR2 FQGNSA. This CDR3 spans 17 amino acids. The chain's CDR3 is CASSLARGRGYLNEQFF. Here the CDR3 DNA reads TGTGCCAGCAGCTTAGCCCGCGGGAGGGGATACCTCAATGAGCAGTTCTTC.

V and J are TRBV28 and TRBJ1-1, with a weak D call TRBD1 (6 bases). Germline values: CDR1 MDHEN, CDR2 SYDVKM. The CDR3 extends over 12 amino acids. V lost 7 bases to trimming and J lost 6 bases, with 12 bases between them. CDR3 in amino acids: CASNSEGAEAFF. DNA for the CDR3: TGTGCCAGCAATTCTGAGGGGGCTGAAGCTTTCTTT.

V is TRBV7-9 and J is TRBJ2-3; D is uncertain. The CDR3 is 15 amino acids. The germline CDR1 and CDR2 sequences are SEHNR and FQNEAQ (reference sequence). Trimming shortened V by 3 bases and J by 2 bases, and 12 bases separated the two germline ends. The CDR3 DNA reads TGTGCCAGCAGCTTTGCTGAGGTCAACACAGATACGCAGTATTTT. Its translation: CASSFAEVNTDTQYF.

CDR3 in DNA: TGCGCCAGCAGCTCGGGACTAGCGGGGCAAGAGACCCAGTACTTC. It specifies CASSSGLAGQETQYF. This rearrangement joins TRBV5-1 to TRBJ2-5; 13 positions agree with TRBD2. This CDR3 has 15 residues. With V trimmed by 3 bases and J by 2 bases, 1 base remained unmatched. Germline V CDR1 and CDR2: SGHRS, YFSETQ.

V gene TRBV28 combines with J gene TRBJ1-2; 12 bases agree with TRBD1. The CDR3 spans 16 residues. Per germline, CDR1 MDHEN and CDR2 SYDVKM. Unmatched junction bases numbered 7, after V lost 2 bases and J lost 6 bases. DNA of the CDR3: TGTGCCAGCAGTTTACCCTCGGGACAGGGGGCCGATGGCTACACCTTC. This codes for CASSLPSGQGADGYTF.

The V gene is TRBV27, the J gene TRBJ2-4; TRBD2 matches 9 bases. The ends lost 6 bases at V and 6 bases at J; junction bases unmatched: 9. The CDR3 extends over 15 amino acids. Germline V gene sequence: CDR1 MNHEY, CDR2 SMNVEV (reference sequence). The chain's CDR3 is CASRRGGRAPNIQYF. CDR3 in DNA: TGTGCCAGCAGACGGGGCGGGAGGGCCCCAAACATTCAGTACTTC.

Only one count was recorded for this clone. Compared with germline, one end of the junction differs, possibly owing to a read error. The V gene is TRBV7-9, the J gene TRBJ1-4; D is unresolved. Per germline, CDR1 SEHNR and CDR2 FQNEAQ (reference sequence). This CDR3 is 14 amino acids long. The CDR3 bases are TGTTCCAGCAGATCTACCGCGGGAGTAGAAAAACTGTTTTTT. The encoded protein is CSSRSTAGVEKLFF.

The chain uses TRBV4-1 and TRBJ2-7; 12 bases line up with TRBD2. The length of the CDR3 is 16 residues. The J segment lost 2 bases and the V segment lost 4 bases, leaving 6 bases of the junction unmatched. Germline V gene data show CDR1 as MGHRA and CDR2 as YSYEKL. The CDR3 sequence: CASSLRTSGVAYEQYF. CDR3 nucleotide sequence: TGCGCCAGCAGCCTCAGGACTAGCGGGGTTGCCTACGAGCAGTACTTC.

The chain joins TRBV18 to TRBJ2-7; 7 bases are a match to TRBD2. V lost 6 bases, J lost 5 bases, and 10 bases stayed unmatched. From germline, CDR1 is KGHSH and CDR2 LQKENI. This CDR3 region has 14 residues. The CDR3, as DNA: TGTGCCAGCTCGAGGGAGGGTTCGAACGACGAGCAGTACTTC. It encodes CASSREGSNDEQYF.

The chain carries TRBV5-1 and TRBJ2-1; 10 bases align to TRBD1. Germline CDR1 is SGHRS and CDR2 is YFSETQ. Trimming cost V 5 bases and J 8 bases; bases outside gene matches: 13. The CDR3 is 16 amino acids. The CDR3 here is CASRPPGQGRFDEQFF. The CDR3 bases are TGCGCCAGCAGGCCTCCGGGACAGGGGCGTTTCGATGAGCAGTTCTTC.

The V call is TRBV28, the J call TRBJ2-6; D remains ambiguous. Trimming pared 8 bases from V and 2 bases from J, leaving 7 bases between. CDR3 size: 13 residues. Germline V gene sequence: CDR1 MDHEN, CDR2 SYDVKM. CDR3 nucleotides: TGTGCCAGCCACGAGACTGGGGCCAACGTCCTGACTTTC. As protein: CASHETGANVLTF.